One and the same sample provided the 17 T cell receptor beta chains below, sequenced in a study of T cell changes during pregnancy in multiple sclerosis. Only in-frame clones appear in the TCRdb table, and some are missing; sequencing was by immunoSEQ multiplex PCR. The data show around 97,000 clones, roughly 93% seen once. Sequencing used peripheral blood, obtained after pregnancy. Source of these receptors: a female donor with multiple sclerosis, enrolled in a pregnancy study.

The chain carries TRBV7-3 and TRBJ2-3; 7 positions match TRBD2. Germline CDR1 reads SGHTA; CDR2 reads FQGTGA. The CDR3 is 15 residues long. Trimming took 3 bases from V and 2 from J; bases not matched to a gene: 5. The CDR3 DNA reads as TGTGCCAGCAGCTTTGACGGGGGGAACACAGATACGCAGTATTTT. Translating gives CASSFDGGNTDTQYF.

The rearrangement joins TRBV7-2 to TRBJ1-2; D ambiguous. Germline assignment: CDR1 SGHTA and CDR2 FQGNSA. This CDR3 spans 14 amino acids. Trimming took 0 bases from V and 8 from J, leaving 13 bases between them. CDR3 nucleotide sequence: TGTGCCAGCAGCTTAGCACCGAGATCCATGGGCTACACCTTC. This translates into CASSLAPRSMGYTF.

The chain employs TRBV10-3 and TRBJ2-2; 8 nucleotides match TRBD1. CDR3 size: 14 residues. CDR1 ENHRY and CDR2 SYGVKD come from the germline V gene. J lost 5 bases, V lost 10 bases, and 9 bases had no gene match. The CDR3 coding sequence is TGTGCCAGCTTCGGACAGGGAGCAACCGGGGAGCTGTTTTTT. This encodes CASFGQGATGELFF.

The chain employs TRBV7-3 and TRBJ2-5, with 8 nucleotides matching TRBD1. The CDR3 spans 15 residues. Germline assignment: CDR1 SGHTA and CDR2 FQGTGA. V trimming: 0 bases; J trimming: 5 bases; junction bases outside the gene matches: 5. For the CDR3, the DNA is TGTGCCAGCAGCTTAACGTTGGACAGGGAGGAGACCCAGTACTTC. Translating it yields CASSLTLDREETQYF.

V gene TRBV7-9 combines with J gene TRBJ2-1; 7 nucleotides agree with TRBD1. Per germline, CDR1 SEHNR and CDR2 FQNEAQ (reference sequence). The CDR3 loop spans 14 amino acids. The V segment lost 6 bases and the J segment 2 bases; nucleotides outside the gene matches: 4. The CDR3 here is CASSSTGPYNEQFF. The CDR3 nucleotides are TGTGCCAGCAGTTCGACAGGGCCCTACAATGAGCAGTTCTTC. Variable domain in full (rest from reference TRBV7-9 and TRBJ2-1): DTGVSQNPRHKITKRGQNVTFRCDPISEHNRLYWYRQTLGQGPEFLTYFQNEAQLEKSRLLSDRFSAERPKGSFSTLEIQRTEQGDSAMYLCASSSTGPYNEQFFGPGTRLTVL.

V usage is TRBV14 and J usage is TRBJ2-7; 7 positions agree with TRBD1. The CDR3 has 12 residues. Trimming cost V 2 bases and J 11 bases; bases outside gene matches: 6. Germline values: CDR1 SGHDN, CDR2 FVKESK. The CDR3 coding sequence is TGTGCCAGCAGCCAATCTGTAGACAGGGAGTACTTC. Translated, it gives CASSQSVDREYF.

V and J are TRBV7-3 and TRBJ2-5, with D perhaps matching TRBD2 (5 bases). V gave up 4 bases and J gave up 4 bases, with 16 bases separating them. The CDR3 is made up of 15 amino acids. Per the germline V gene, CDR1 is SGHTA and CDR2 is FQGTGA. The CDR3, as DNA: TGTGCCAGCAGCTCAGGACTGACGACTGGAGAGACCCAGTACTTC. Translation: CASSSGLTTGETQYF.

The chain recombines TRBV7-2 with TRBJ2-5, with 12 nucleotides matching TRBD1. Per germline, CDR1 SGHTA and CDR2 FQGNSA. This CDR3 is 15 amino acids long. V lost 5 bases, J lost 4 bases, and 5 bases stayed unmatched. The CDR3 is CASSVGTGGRETQYF. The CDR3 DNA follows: TGTGCCAGCAGCGTCGGGACAGGGGGCCGAGAGACCCAGTACTTC.

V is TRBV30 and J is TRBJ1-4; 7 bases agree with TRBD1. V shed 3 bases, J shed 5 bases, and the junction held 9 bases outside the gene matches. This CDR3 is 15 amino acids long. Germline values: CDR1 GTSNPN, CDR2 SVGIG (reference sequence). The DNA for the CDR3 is TGTGCCTGGAGCGCCTCCAGGGGGAGAAATGAAAAACTGTTTTTT. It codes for CAWSASRGRNEKLFF.

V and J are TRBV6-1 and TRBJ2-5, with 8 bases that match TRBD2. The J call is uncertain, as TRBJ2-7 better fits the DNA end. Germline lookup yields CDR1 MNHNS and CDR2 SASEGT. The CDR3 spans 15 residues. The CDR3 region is CASSETGGSSYEQYF. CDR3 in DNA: TGTGCCAGCAGTGAAACGGGAGGGAGCTCCTACGAGCAGTACTTC.

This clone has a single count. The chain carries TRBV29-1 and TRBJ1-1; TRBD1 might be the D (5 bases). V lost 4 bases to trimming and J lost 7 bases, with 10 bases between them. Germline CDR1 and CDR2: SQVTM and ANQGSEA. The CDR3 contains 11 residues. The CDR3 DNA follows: TGCAGCGTTGTGGGGGGACTTGAAGCTTTCTTT. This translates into CSVVGGLEAFF.

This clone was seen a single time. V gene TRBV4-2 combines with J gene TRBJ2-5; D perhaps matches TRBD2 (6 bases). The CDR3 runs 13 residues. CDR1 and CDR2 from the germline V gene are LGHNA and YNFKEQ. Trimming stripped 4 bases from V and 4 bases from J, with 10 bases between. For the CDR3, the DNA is TGTGCCAGCAGCCCCTCGGAGGGAGAGACCCAGTACTTC. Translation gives CASSPSEGETQYF.

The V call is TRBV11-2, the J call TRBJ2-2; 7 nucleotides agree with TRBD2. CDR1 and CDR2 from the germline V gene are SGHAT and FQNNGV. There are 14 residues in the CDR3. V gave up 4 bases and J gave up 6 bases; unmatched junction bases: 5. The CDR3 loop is CASSSGRGAGELFF. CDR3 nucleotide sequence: TGTGCCAGCAGCTCAGGACGGGGGGCCGGGGAGCTGTTTTTT.

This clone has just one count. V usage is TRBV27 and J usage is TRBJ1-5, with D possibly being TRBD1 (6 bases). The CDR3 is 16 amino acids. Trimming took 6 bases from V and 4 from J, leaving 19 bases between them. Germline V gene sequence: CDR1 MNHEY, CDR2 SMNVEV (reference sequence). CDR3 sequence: CASRPTGQPLNQPQHF. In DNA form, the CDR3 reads TGTGCCAGCAGGCCTACTGGACAGCCCTTAAATCAGCCCCAGCATTTT.

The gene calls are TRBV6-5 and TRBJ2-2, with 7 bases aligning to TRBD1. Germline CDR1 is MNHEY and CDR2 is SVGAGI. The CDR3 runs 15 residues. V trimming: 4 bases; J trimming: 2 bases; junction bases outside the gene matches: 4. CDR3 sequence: CASSSGTENTGELFF. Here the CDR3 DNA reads TGTGCCAGCAGTTCCGGGACAGAAAACACCGGGGAGCTGTTTTTT.

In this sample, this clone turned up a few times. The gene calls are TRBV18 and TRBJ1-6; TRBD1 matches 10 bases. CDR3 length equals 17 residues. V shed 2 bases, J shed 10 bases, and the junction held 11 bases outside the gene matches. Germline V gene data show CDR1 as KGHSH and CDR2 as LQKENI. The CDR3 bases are TGTGCCAGCTCACCAGACGGACAGGGGGGACTCGGGTCACCCCTCCACTTT. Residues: CASSPDGQGGLGSPLHF. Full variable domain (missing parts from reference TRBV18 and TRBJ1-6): NAGVMQNPRHLVRRRGQEARLRCSPMKGHSHVYWYRQLPEEGLKFMVYLQKENIIDESGMPKERFSAEFPKEGPSILRIQQVVRGDSAAYFCASSPDGQGGLGSPLHFGNGTRLTVT.

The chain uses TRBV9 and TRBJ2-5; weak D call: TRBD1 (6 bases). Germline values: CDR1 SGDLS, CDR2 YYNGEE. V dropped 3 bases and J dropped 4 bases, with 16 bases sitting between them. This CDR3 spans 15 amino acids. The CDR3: CASSASWTVRETQYF. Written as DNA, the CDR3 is TGTGCCAGCAGCGCGAGCTGGACAGTGCGAGAGACCCAGTACTTC.